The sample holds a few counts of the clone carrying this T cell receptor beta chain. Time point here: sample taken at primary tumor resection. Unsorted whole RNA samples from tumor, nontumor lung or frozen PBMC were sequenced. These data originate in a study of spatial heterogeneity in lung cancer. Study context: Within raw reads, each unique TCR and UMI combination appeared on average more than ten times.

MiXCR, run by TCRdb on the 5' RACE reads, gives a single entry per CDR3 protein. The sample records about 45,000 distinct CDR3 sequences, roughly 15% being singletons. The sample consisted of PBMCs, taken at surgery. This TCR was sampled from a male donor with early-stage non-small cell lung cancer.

The CDR3 bases are TGTGCCAGCAGCCCACCTCGGCTAGCGGGAACTAATGAGCAGTTCTTC. It encodes CASSPPRLAGTNEQFF. The rearrangement links TRBV12-3 or TRBV12-4 to TRBJ2-1, with TRBD2 identical over 9 bases. V lost 6 bases to trimming and J lost 7 bases; unmatched junction nucleotides: 13. The CDR3 covers 16 residues.